This section outlines one T cell receptor (beta chain) sequence together with its context. Antigen unknown. This CDR3 comprises 16 residues. V lost 1 base and J lost 2, with 13 bases in between. Germline V gene sequence: CDR1 SGHAT, CDR2 FQNNGV. Clones were sequenced by immunoSEQ multiplex PCR, and TCRdb holds only the in-frame ones, with some missing. The table lists some 47,000 clones, roughly 84% of them singletons. This record comes from a study of T cells after posttransplantation cyclophosphamide. Study results and limitations: Donor-recipient repertoire similarity was low at 1-2 months, rising over year one. Recipient CMV seropositivity and CMV reactivation strongly tracked TRB clonality. Tissue-infiltrating T cells from skin or gut overlapped little with blood T cells.

The chain combines TRBV11-2 with TRBJ2-3; possibly TRBD1 for D (5 bases). Sequencing was carried out using PBMCs. The sequence came from a man under 40 with a blood cancer, CMV-positive, and with a related stem cell donor. CDR3 bases: TGTGCCAGCAGCTTAGCTAGGGGAACATCCACAGATACGCAGTATTTT. It yields the protein CASSLARGTSTDTQYF.